Listed below are T cell receptor beta chains from one sample, sequenced in a study of brain T cells in children with intractable seizures. Repertoires were generated with immunoSEQ multiplex PCR, while TCRdb's copy carries only in-frame clones and drops some. Among approximately 40,000 clones listed, more than 80% were seen once. The starting material was peripheral blood, obtained at surgery. These TCRs come from a girl aged 2-9 years with tuberous sclerosis and intractable seizures. Both conserved end residues are part of each CDR3.

v_call	j_call	cdr3_aa
TRBV19	TRBJ1-1	CASSPAGGAHTEAFF
TRBV10-3	TRBJ1-5	CAISSGSGNQPQHF
TRBV24-1	TRBJ1-2	CATSDNQGGYTF
TRBV5-1	TRBJ1-1	CASSIGQGDTEAFF
TRBV20-1	TRBJ1-2	CSASSRGHYYGYTF
TRBV7-2	TRBJ1-1	CASSFDRAGTEAFF
TRBV5-6	TRBJ2-3	CASSVSGGTDTQYF
TRBV5-4	TRBJ2-3	CASSSLAQPTDTQYF
TRBV5-4	TRBJ1-1	CASSLGGNTEAFF
TRBV7-8	TRBJ1-4	CASSFTDGNEKLFF
TRBV18	TRBJ1-1	CASSPIRRDTEAFF
TRBV15	TRBJ2-3	CATSRDSKGLGGDTQYF
TRBV11-2	TRBJ1-6	CASSYRQGENSPLHF
TRBV29-1	TRBJ2-3	CSVEGGRGTDTQYF
TRBV4-2	TRBJ1-1	CASSLPGQGTEAFF
TRBV6-1	TRBJ2-5	CASSEALGHRTLVTVSGTETQYF
TRBV3-1/TRBV3-2	TRBJ1-6	CASSLFVGGAVAPLHF
TRBV12-3/TRBV12-4	TRBJ1-5	CASSQGVNQPQHF
TRBV6-5	TRBJ1-1	CASSLGQLNTEAFF